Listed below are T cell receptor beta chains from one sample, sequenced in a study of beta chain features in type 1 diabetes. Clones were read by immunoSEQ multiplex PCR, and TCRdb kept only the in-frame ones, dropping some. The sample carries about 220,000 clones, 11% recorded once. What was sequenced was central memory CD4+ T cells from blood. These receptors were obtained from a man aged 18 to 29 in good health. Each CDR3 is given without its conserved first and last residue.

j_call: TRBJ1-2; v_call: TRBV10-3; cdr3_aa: AISRDSMRGYT
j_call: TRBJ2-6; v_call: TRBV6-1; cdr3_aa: ASSEPGRAPSGANVLT
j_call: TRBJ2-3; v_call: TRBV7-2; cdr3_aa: ASSPRTGERDTQY
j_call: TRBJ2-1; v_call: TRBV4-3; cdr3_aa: ASSLSPGQGYEQF
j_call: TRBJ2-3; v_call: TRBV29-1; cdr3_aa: SGYGAGTSNRGTQY
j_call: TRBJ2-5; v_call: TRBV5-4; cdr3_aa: ASSFLASQETQY
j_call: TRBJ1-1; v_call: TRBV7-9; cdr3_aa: ASSQRTGGEAF
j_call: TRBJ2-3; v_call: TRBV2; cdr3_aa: ASSVASPRVTQY
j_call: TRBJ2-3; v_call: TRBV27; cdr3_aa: ASSFSGRDYTDTQY
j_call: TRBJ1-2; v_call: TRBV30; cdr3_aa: AWSGTGWYGYT
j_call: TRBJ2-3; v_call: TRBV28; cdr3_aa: ASSPPNPGTQY
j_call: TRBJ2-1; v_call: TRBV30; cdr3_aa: AGQTSGYNEQF
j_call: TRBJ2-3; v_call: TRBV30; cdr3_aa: AWSVGGPGTDTQY
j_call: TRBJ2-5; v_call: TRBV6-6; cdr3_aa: ASSLGLGGYQETQY
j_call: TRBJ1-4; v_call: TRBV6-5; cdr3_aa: ASSPKEKLF
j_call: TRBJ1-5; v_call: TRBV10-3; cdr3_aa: ATRQGAQPQH
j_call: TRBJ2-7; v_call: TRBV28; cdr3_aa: ASSTSYEQY
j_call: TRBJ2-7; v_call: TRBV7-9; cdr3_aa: ASSIDGQGIDEQY
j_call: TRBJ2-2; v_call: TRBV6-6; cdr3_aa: ASSYRPDGGELF
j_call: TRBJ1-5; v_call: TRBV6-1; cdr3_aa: ASLKWAGNQPQH
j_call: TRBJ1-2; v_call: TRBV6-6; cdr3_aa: ASSSSGQAGYGYT
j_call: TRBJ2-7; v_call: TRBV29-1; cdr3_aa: SVEDSRGPNSYEQY
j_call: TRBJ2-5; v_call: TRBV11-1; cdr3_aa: ASSLLAGVGETQY
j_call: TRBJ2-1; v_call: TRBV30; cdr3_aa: AWSIGGASYNEQF
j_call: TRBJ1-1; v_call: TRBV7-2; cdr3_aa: ASSFQGANTEAF
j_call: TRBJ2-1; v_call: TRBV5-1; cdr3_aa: ASSFTSAGAYNEQF
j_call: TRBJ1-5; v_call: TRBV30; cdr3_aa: AWSAESQPQH
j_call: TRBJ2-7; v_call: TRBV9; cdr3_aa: ASSNSGSPHEQY
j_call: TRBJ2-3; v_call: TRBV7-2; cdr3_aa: ASRETGTDTQY